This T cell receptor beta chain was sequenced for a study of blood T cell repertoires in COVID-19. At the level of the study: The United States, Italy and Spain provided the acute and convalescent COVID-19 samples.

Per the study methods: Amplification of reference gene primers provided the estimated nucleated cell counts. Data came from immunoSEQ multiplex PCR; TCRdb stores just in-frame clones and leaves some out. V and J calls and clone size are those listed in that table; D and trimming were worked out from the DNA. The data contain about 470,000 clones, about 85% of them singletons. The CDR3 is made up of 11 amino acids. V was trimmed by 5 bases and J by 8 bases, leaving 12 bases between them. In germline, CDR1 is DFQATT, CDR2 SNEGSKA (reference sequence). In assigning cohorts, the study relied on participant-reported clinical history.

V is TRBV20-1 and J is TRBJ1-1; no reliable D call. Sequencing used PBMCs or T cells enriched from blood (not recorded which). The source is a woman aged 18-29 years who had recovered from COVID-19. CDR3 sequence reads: CSAAVSGEAFF. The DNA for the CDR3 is TGCAGTGCTGCCGTTTCGGGAGAAGCTTTCTTT.